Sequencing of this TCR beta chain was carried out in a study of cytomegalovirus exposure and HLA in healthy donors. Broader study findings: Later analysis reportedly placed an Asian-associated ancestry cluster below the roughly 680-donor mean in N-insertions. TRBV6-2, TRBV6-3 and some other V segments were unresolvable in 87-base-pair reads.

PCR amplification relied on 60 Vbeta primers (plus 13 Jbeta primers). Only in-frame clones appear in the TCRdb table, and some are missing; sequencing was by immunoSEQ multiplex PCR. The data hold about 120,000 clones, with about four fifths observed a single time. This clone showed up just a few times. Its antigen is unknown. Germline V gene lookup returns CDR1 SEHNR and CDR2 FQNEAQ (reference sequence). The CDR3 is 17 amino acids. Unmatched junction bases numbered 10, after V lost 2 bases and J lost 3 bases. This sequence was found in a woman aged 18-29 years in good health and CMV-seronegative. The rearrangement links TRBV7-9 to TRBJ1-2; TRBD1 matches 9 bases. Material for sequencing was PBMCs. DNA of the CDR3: TGTGCCAGCAGCTTAAATGGGGGGACAGGGACGGACTATGGCTACACCTTC. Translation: CASSLNGGTGTDYGYTF.